The next 15 T cell receptor beta chains were all read from a single sample in a study of Graves' ophthalmopathy and Graves' hyperthyroidism. From RNA, the CDR3 regions of TCR beta chains were amplified and sequenced. The workflow started with a first-round RT-PCR run with HTBI primers and then moved on to a second-round multiplex PCR. TCRdb fed the multiplex PCR reads into MiXCR, producing one record per CDR3 protein. The sample records roughly 610,000 distinct CDR3 sequences, 22% being singletons. Sequencing was carried out using peripheral blood. The receptor set was obtained from a woman between 18 and 29 years old with stable Graves' hyperthyroidism. Some clones in this sample may be carry-over from other donors' samples.

The table lists this clonotype with a few counts. The chain employs TRBV6-2 or TRBV6-3 and TRBJ1-1, with D possibly matching TRBD1 (5 bases). V was shortened by 0 bases and J by 3 bases, with 14 bases between the two germline ends. This CDR3 contains 16 residues. Per germline, CDR1 MNHEY and CDR2 SVGEGT. The CDR3 is CASSYSGRGYDTEAFF. The CDR3 DNA sequence: TGTGCCAGCAGTTACTCTGGCCGGGGGTATGACACTGAAGCTTTCTTT.

A note on this clonotype: A clone one base away is much larger, so this may be a read error. This sequence joins TRBV2 and TRBJ1-6; 8 bases fit TRBD1. The length of the CDR3 is 13 residues. Germline V gene lookup returns CDR1 SNHLY and CDR2 FYNNEI. The CDR3 coding sequence is TGTGCCGGGGACAGGTCTAAAAATTCACACCTCCACTTT. It encodes CAGDRSKNSHLHF. Complete variable domain (other parts from reference TRBV2 and TRBJ1-6): EPEVTQTPSHQVTQMGQEVILRCVPISNHLYFYWYRQILGQKVEFLVSFYNNEISEKSEIFDDQFSVERPDGSNFTLKIRSTKLEDSAMYFCAGDRSKNSHLHFGNGTRLTVT.

This clonotype has just a few counts. The V and J genes are TRBV3-1 and TRBJ1-5; D possibly corresponds to TRBD1 (6 bases). This CDR3 has 15 amino acids. Germline CDR1 reads LGHDT; CDR2 reads YNNKEL (reference sequence). V lost 5 bases and J 0 bases, leaving 11 bases between the germline ends. As DNA, the CDR3 is TGTGCCAGCAGCACAGGGTCCGCTAGCAATCAGCCCCAGCATTTT. This sequence encodes CASSTGSASNQPQHF.

This clonotype appeared a few times. The chain links TRBV12-3 or TRBV12-4 to TRBJ1-1; D gene uncertain. V gave up 0 bases and J gave up 1 base, with 9 bases separating them. CDR3 length: 15 amino acids. The CDR3 spells CASSLALTENTEAFF. In DNA form, the CDR3 reads TGTGCCAGCAGTTTAGCCCTAACAGAGAACACTGAAGCTTTCTTT.

The CDR3 sequence is CASSPSGGPYTGELFF. The CDR3 DNA follows: TGTGCCAGCAGCCCTAGCGGGGGGCCTTACACCGGGGAGCTGTTTTTT. The chain uses TRBV13 and TRBJ2-2, with 11 bases that match TRBD2. V lost 5 bases, J lost 3 bases, and 5 bases stayed unmatched. The CDR3 length is 16 residues. Looked up from germline, CDR1 is PRHDT and CDR2 is FYEKMQ (reference sequence).

This clonotype was counted ten times or more. The CDR3 DNA sequence: TGTGCCAGCAGCGGGGACAGCGTTTACGAGCAGTACTTC. This codes for CASSGDSVYEQYF. V and J are TRBV2 and TRBJ2-7; TRBD1 matches 7 bases. After removal of 6 bases from V and 4 bases from J, the junction contained 6 bases not matched to a gene. This CDR3 contains 13 residues. Germline CDR1 is SNHLY and CDR2 is FYNNEI.

This clonotype has at least ten counts. This chain connects TRBV7-9 to TRBJ2-5, with D unclear. The germline V gene encodes CDR1 SEHNR and CDR2 FQNEAQ (reference sequence). The CDR3 runs 12 residues. The germline V and J ends were trimmed by 5 bases and 6 bases, with 10 bases remaining between them. CDR3 in amino acids: CASSPQKKTQYF. CDR3 DNA sequence: TGTGCCAGCAGCCCCCAGAAAAAGACCCAGTACTTC.

This clonotype was observed at least ten times. V gene TRBV9 combines with J gene TRBJ1-2; no firm D call. Trimming left V 0 bases short and J 8 bases short, with 11 bases between. The CDR3 contains 13 residues. Germline V gene data show CDR1 as SGDLS and CDR2 as YYNGEE. The CDR3 here is CASSVVGTGGYTF. As DNA, the CDR3 is TGTGCCAGCAGCGTAGTGGGCACCGGCGGCTACACCTTC.

This clonotype was counted ten times or more. The rearrangement links TRBV7-9 to TRBJ1-2; no clear D gene. Trimming took off 5 bases at V and 7 bases at J, with 14 bases between the two ends. Germline V gene lookup returns CDR1 SEHNR and CDR2 FQNEAQ (reference sequence). The CDR3 has 13 residues. The CDR3 bases are TGTGCCAGCAGCCTCGAAACCACCTCTGGCTACACCTTC. Amino acids: CASSLETTSGYTF.

This clonotype came up many times. The chain is built from TRBV12-3 or TRBV12-4 and TRBJ1-5; 9 bases align to TRBD1. The length of the CDR3 is 20 residues. After removal of 0 bases from V and 8 bases from J, the junction contained 20 bases not matched to a gene. The CDR3 nucleotides are TGTGCCAGCAGTTTAGCGGGGTCGGAAAAGGGACAGGGTCTTCTGGAGCCCCAGCATTTT. Translation: CASSLAGSEKGQGLLEPQHF.

This clonotype was detected ten times or more. This sequence joins TRBV12-3 or TRBV12-4 and TRBJ2-3; D might be TRBD2 (6 bases). V was clipped by 3 bases and J by 9 bases, with 16 bases between them. This CDR3 spans 14 amino acids. CDR3 protein: CASSFAGRGGTQYF. The CDR3 bases are TGTGCCAGCAGTTTTGCGGGTAGGGGAGGCACGCAGTATTTT.

V and J are TRBV25-1 and TRBJ2-7, with 10 nucleotides matching TRBD2. The CDR3 has 17 residues. Germline-derived CDR1 and CDR2 are MGHDK and SYGVNS. The ends lost 4 bases at V and 4 bases at J; junction bases unmatched: 13. The CDR3 spells CASSVASGGAKGYEQYF. The CDR3 DNA reads TGTGCCAGCAGTGTTGCGAGCGGGGGGGCCAAGGGGTACGAGCAGTACTTC.

At least ten counts were recorded for this clonotype. The gene calls are TRBV2 and TRBJ1-1, with D perhaps matching TRBD1 (5 bases). This CDR3 region has 9 residues. V was trimmed by 11 bases and J by 5 bases, leaving 6 bases between them. Germline CDR1 SNHLY, CDR2 FYNNEI. CDR3 in DNA: TGTGCCGGGGGAACTGAAGCTTTCTTT. It is translated as CAGGTEAFF.

Ten or more counts support this clonotype. This chain joins TRBV30 and TRBJ2-7; D possibly matches TRBD1 or TRBD2 (6 bases each). CDR1 GTSNPN and CDR2 SVGIG come from the germline V gene (reference sequence). V gave up 5 bases and J gave up 4 bases, with 12 bases separating them. This CDR3 is 12 amino acids long. CDR3 amino acids: CAWRRGGYEQYF. The CDR3 DNA sequence: TGTGCCTGGCGGAGAGGGGGGTACGAGCAGTACTTC.

This sequence joins TRBV6-5 and TRBJ1-1; D remains ambiguous. Germline CDR1 is MNHEY and CDR2 is SVGAGI. The V gene lost 10 bases and the J gene lost 3 bases, with 15 bases spanning the gap. This CDR3 is 13 amino acids long. The DNA of the CDR3 is TGTGCCACCCAGTTATTGTTGGACACTGAAGCTTTCTTT. Its protein is CATQLLLDTEAFF.